This entry lists 8 T cell receptor beta chains sequenced from one sample in a study of blood T cell repertoires in COVID-19. The table came from immunoSEQ multiplex PCR; TCRdb's copy has only in-frame clones and leaves some out. Among about 370,000 clones, 80% to 90% were seen once, and the ten largest hold 0.95% to 1.1%. The sequencing sample was made of PBMCs or T cells enriched from blood (not recorded which). These receptors all stem from a man aged 18 to 29 who had recovered from COVID-19.

J is TRBJ2-7 and V is TRBV6-9, with TRBD1 matching 9 bases. V trimming: 6 bases; J trimming: 5 bases; junction bases outside the gene matches: 2. This CDR3 is built from 12 residues. Looked up from germline, CDR1 is MNHGY and CDR2 is SVAAGI. The CDR3 coding sequence is TGTGCCAGCAGCCGGGACAGGGACGAGCAGTACTTC. As protein: CASSRDRDEQYF.

The chain is built from TRBV5-4 and TRBJ2-4, with D perhaps TRBD1 (8 bases). Germline CDR1 is SGHNT and CDR2 is YYREEE (reference sequence). V lost 2 bases and J lost 8, with 17 bases in between. The CDR3 is 15 amino acids. The CDR3 spells CASSFLGQGGDIQYF. CDR3 nucleotide sequence: TGTGCCAGCAGCTTTCTAGGACAGGGAGGGGACATTCAGTACTTC.

This clone occurred a few times. The genes are TRBV5-1 and TRBJ2-3; weak D call: TRBD1 (6 bases). Germline CDR1 SGHRS, CDR2 YFSETQ. CDR3 length: 14 amino acids. V lost 4 bases and J 8 bases, leaving 17 bases between the germline ends. CDR3 nucleotides: TGCGCCAGCAGCCTCACACAGGGTACGGGTACGCAGTATTTT. As protein: CASSLTQGTGTQYF.

This rearrangement joins TRBV5-6 to TRBJ1-6, with a weak D call TRBD1 (6 bases). Germline CDR1 reads SGHDT; CDR2 reads YYEEEE. This CDR3 is built from 16 residues. Deletions cut 4 bases from V and 0 bases from J, with 11 bases between. CDR3 residues: CASSGTDSSYNSPLHF. The DNA of the CDR3 is TGTGCCAGCAGCGGGACGGACAGCTCCTATAATTCACCCCTCCACTTT.

The gene calls are TRBV27 and TRBJ1-6; 7 bases are shared with TRBD1. The CDR3 is 17 amino acids. Germline CDR1 MNHEY, CDR2 SMNVEV (reference sequence). After removal of 0 bases from V and 5 bases from J, the junction contained 7 bases not matched to a gene. CDR3 DNA sequence: TGTGCCAGCAGTTTATCCAACAGGGGAAAGGATAATTCACCCCTCCACTTT. Protein product: CASSLSNRGKDNSPLHF.

The V call is TRBV15, the J call TRBJ2-3, with 16 bases fitting TRBD2. CDR3 size: 21 residues. The J segment lost 4 bases and the V segment lost 0 bases, leaving 13 bases of the junction unmatched. Germline CDR1 LNHNV, CDR2 YYDKDF (reference sequence). In DNA form, the CDR3 reads TGTGCCACCAGCAGAGAAATCCCCGGGACTAGCGGGAGGGCCAGGCCAGATACGCAGTATTTT. Its translation: CATSREIPGTSGRARPDTQYF. The whole variable domain, remainder taken from reference TRBV15 and TRBJ2-3, is DAMVIQNPRYQVTQFGKPVTLSCSQTLNHNVMYWYQQKSSQAPKLLFHYYDKDFNNEADTPDNFQSRRPNTSFCFLDIRSPGLGDTAMYLCATSREIPGTSGRARPDTQYFGPGTRLTVL.

This chain uses TRBV14 with TRBJ1-2; D remains ambiguous. Germline V gene sequence: CDR1 SGHDN, CDR2 FVKESK. The CDR3 consists of 16 residues. Trimming cost V 2 bases and J 4 bases, with 17 bases left between them. DNA of the CDR3: TGTGCCAGCAGCCAAATGCGAACTCAGAGCGGCTATGGCTACACCTTC. This encodes CASSQMRTQSGYGYTF.

J is TRBJ2-5 and V is TRBV11-2; the match to TRBD1 covers 7 bases. V was pared by 4 bases and J by 1 base, with 3 bases of the junction left unmatched. Germline V gives CDR1 SGHAT, CDR2 FQNNGV. CDR3 length equals 14 residues. In nucleotides, the CDR3 is TGTGCCAGCAGCTACAACAGGGGCCAAGAGACCCAGTACTTC. Translating gives CASSYNRGQETQYF.